One and the same sample provided the 29 T cell receptor beta chains below, sequenced in a study of cytomegalovirus exposure and HLA in healthy donors. 13 Jbeta primers and 60 Vbeta primers were used for the PCR. The repertoire was sequenced with immunoSEQ multiplex PCR; TCRdb's copy has only in-frame clones and lacks some. The sample records roughly 250,000 clones, under 80% being singletons. The sample comprised PBMCs. These receptors were obtained from a female donor in good health and CMV-seronegative.

The chain recombines TRBV7-2 with TRBJ2-5; 9 bases fit TRBD2. The last part of the DNA fits TRBJ2-7 better; the J call may be wrong. Looked up from germline, CDR1 is SGHTA and CDR2 is FQGNSA. This CDR3 is 15 amino acids long. CDR3 protein: CASSLMASGAYEQYF. CDR3 DNA: TGTGCCAGCAGCTTAATGGCTAGCGGGGCCTACGAGCAGTACTTC.

In this sample, this clone turned up a few times. The CDR3, as DNA: TGTGCCATCAGTGATAGCCTCCGGGGCACCGGGGAGCTGTTTTTT. Its translation: CAISDSLRGTGELFF. The rearrangement uses TRBV10-3 and TRBJ2-2; weak D call: TRBD2 (5 bases). V lost 3 bases, J lost 4 bases, and 12 bases lay in between. The CDR3 covers 15 residues. Germline CDR1 and CDR2: ENHRY and SYGVKD.

The V call is TRBV28, the J call TRBJ2-7; 7 positions match TRBD2. CDR3 size: 13 residues. Trimming at V came to 6 bases and at J to 3 bases, leaving 5 bases not matched to a gene. Germline V gene lookup returns CDR1 MDHEN and CDR2 SYDVKM. This CDR3 is CASRAGIGYEQYF. CDR3 DNA sequence: TGTGCCAGCAGAGCGGGAATAGGCTACGAGCAGTACTTC. The full variable domain, its missing parts supplied by reference TRBV28 and TRBJ2-7, is DVKVTQSSRYLVKRTGEKVFLECVQDMDHENMFWYRQDPGLGLRLIYFSYDVKMKEKGDIPEGYSVSREKKERFSLILESASTNQTSMYLCASRAGIGYEQYFGPGTRLTVT.

The V call is TRBV7-2, the J call TRBJ2-1, with TRBD2 identical over 11 bases. J was trimmed by 6 bases and V by 5 bases; bases with no gene match: 9. CDR1 and CDR2 from the germline V gene are SGHTA and FQGNSA. CDR3 length: 16 amino acids. CDR3 DNA: TGTGCCAGCAGCCCACTAGCGGGAGTCCTCGGCAATGAGCAGTTCTTC. This gives the protein CASSPLAGVLGNEQFF.

This chain connects TRBV11-3 to TRBJ2-3; D remains unclear. CDR1 and CDR2 from the germline V gene are SGHNT and YENEEA. The ends were cut back, 8 bases at V and 0 bases at J, with 15 bases in the middle. The CDR3 sequence is 15 residues long. CDR3 nucleotides: TGTGCCAGCCGCCACCCTAAAACTAGCACAGATACGCAGTATTTT. Its translation is CASRHPKTSTDTQYF.

The rearrangement links TRBV6-4 to TRBJ2-7; 7 bases are a match to TRBD2. This CDR3 spans 15 amino acids. J gave up 5 bases and V 3 bases, and 10 bases lay outside the gene matches. CDR1 and CDR2 from the germline V gene are MRHNA and SNTAGT. The CDR3 nucleotides read TGTGCCAGCAGTGAATCTCAGGCTAGCGGTAACGAGCAGTACTTC. Its protein is CASSESQASGNEQYF.

The gene calls are TRBV19 and TRBJ1-1; D not certain. The germline V gene encodes CDR1 LNHDA and CDR2 SQIVND (reference sequence). The V end lost 8 bases, the J end lost 1 base, and 5 bases lay between the germline ends. This CDR3 region has 11 residues. The CDR3 sequence: CASAGNTEAFF. The DNA for the CDR3 is TGTGCCAGTGCAGGGAACACTGAAGCTTTCTTT.

This clone was counted only a few times. As DNA, the CDR3 is TGTGCCAGCAGTTTACCACAGGGGGTTGGAAACACCATATATTTT. Protein sequence: CASSLPQGVGNTIYF. The rearrangement uses TRBV28 and TRBJ1-3, with TRBD1 identical over 8 bases. The ends lost 2 bases at V and 3 bases at J; junction bases unmatched: 3. Germline-derived CDR1 and CDR2 are MDHEN and SYDVKM. This CDR3 contains 15 residues.

The chain has TRBV5-1 and TRBJ2-3, with 10 bases lining up with TRBD2. V lost 1 base and J lost 1; bases outside the gene matches: 3. The CDR3 covers 16 residues. Looked up from germline, CDR1 is SGHRS and CDR2 is YFSETQ. In DNA form, the CDR3 reads TGCGCCAGCAGCTTGTTCCTAGCGGGAGGCACAGATACGCAGTATTTT. Translating gives CASSLFLAGGTDTQYF.

The J gene is TRBJ2-3, the V gene TRBV2; TRBD1 matches at 7 bases. Per germline, CDR1 SNHLY and CDR2 FYNNEI. There are 13 residues in the CDR3. J lost 11 bases, V lost 3 bases, and 8 bases had no gene match. In DNA, the CDR3 is TGTGCCAGCAGTGAGGGACAGCAAGGAAGGCAGTATTTT. This codes for CASSEGQQGRQYF.

This chain connects TRBV7-2 to TRBJ2-5; D is uncertain. Germline lookup yields CDR1 SGHTA and CDR2 FQGNSA. V was clipped by 1 base and J by 4 bases, with 10 bases between them. The CDR3 is made up of 14 amino acids. The CDR3 nucleotides are TGTGCCAGCAGCTTAGGGAATAGCCTAGAGACCCAGTACTTC. It translates to CASSLGNSLETQYF.

The V and J genes are TRBV7-2 and TRBJ2-7, with 9 positions matching TRBD2. The germline V gene encodes CDR1 SGHTA and CDR2 FQGNSA. Unmatched junction bases numbered 14, after V lost 4 bases and J lost 4 bases. The CDR3 runs 17 residues. The CDR3, as DNA: TGTGCCAGCAGCTCCCAAACCCCTAGCGGGGCGATTTACGAGCAGTACTTC. Its translation: CASSSQTPSGAIYEQYF.

The chain combines TRBV9 with TRBJ2-1; TRBD2 matches at 8 bases. The CDR3 totals 15 residues. Germline V gene sequence: CDR1 SGDLS, CDR2 YYNGEE. V lost 3 bases and J lost 0; bases outside the gene matches: 2. In DNA, the CDR3 is TGTGCCAGCAGCGAGAGCGGGAGCTCCTACAATGAGCAGTTCTTC. This codes for CASSESGSSYNEQFF.

This clone has only a few counts. The chain links TRBV27 to TRBJ1-2; 8 nucleotides line up with TRBD1. From germline, CDR1 is MNHEY and CDR2 SMNVEV (reference sequence). This CDR3 region has 13 residues. With 6 bases clipped from V and 7 bases from J, the junction kept 7 bases outside the gene matches. The CDR3 sequence: CASRSTGGIGYTF. In DNA form, the CDR3 reads TGTGCCAGCAGATCCACAGGGGGAATTGGCTACACCTTC.

V and J are TRBV5-6 and TRBJ2-1; 8 bases line up with TRBD2. Germline V lookup: CDR1 SGHDT, CDR2 YYEEEE. The V gene end was trimmed by 4 bases and the J gene end by 9 bases; junction bases not matched to a gene: 18. The CDR3 is 17 residues long. The CDR3 coding sequence is TGTGCCAGCAGCCAATACTTTGGGAGGCCGCGGGAGGTTGAGCAGTTCTTC. Residues: CASSQYFGRPREVEQFF.

The sample holds a few counts of this clone. The chain recombines TRBV7-9 with TRBJ1-2; D might be TRBD1 (6 bases). The CDR3 has 15 residues. Germline loops: CDR1 SEHNR, CDR2 FQNEAQ (reference sequence). V was pared by 1 base and J by 8 bases, with 17 bases between. CDR3 residues: CASSLVGQGMRGYTF. CDR3 DNA sequence: TGTGCCAGCAGCTTAGTGGGGCAGGGGATGCGAGGCTACACCTTC.

The chain has TRBV7-6 and TRBJ2-3, with D unclear. Germline loops: CDR1 SGHVS, CDR2 FNYEAQ. Trimming pared 1 base from V and 8 bases from J, leaving 16 bases between. This CDR3 spans 15 amino acids. CDR3 sequence reads: CASSLVPGGVSTQYF. In nucleotides, the CDR3 is TGTGCCAGCAGCTTAGTTCCCGGCGGTGTTTCTACGCAGTATTTT. The full variable domain, with the rest looked up from reference TRBV7-6 and TRBJ2-3, is GAGVSQSPRYKVTKRGQDVALRCDPISGHVSLYWYRQALGQGPEFLTYFNYEAQQDKSGLPNDRFSAERPEGSISTLTIQRTEQRDSAMYRCASSLVPGGVSTQYFGPGTRLTVL.

The rearrangement uses TRBV29-1 and TRBJ2-2, with TRBD1 as a possible D gene (5 bases). From germline, CDR1 is SQVTM and CDR2 ANQGSEA. V dropped 2 bases and J dropped 8 bases, with 12 bases sitting between them. The CDR3 totals 13 residues. The CDR3 coding sequence is TGCAGCGTTGAAAATCAAGGGGCTGGGGAGCTGTTTTTT. Its protein product is CSVENQGAGELFF.

As to this clone: One junction end disagrees with the germline gene, perhaps due to a read error. V gene TRBV7-9 combines with J gene TRBJ2-1; TRBD1 matches 9 bases. Looked up from germline, CDR1 is SEHNR and CDR2 is FQNEAQ (reference sequence). The CDR3 spans 19 residues. CDR3 DNA: TGTTCCAGCAGCTTTAATTTTAGGCCGGGACAGGGAATTTCTCATGAGCAGTTCTTC. Encoded protein: CSSSFNFRPGQGISHEQFF. Combining the CDR3 with reference TRBV7-9 and TRBJ2-1 gives the whole variable domain DTGVSQNPRHKITKRGQNVTFRCDPISEHNRLYWYRQTLGQGPEFLTYFQNEAQLEKSRLLSDRFSAERPKGSFSTLEIQRTEQGDSAMYLCSSSFNFRPGQGISHEQFFGPGTRLTVL.

The chain links TRBV7-3 to TRBJ2-1, with 10 bases aligning to TRBD2. In germline, CDR1 is SGHTA, CDR2 FQGTGA. The CDR3 length is 14 residues. Losses at the gene ends were 5 bases for V and 10 bases for J; bases not matched to a gene: 8. The CDR3 DNA reads TGTGCCAGCAGCCGCCTAGCGGGAGTCGGGGAGCAGTTCTTC. Its translation: CASSRLAGVGEQFF. Drawing the rest from reference TRBV7-3 and TRBJ2-1, the complete variable domain is GAGVSQTPSNKVTEKGKYVELRCDPISGHTALYWYRQSLGQGPEFLIYFQGTGAADDSGLPNDRFFAVRPEGSVSTLKIQRTERGDSAVYLCASSRLAGVGEQFFGPGTRLTVL.

V usage is TRBV4-1 and J usage is TRBJ2-2; 8 bases agree with TRBD1. V dropped 4 bases and J dropped 2; count of bases not matched to a gene: 12. CDR1 MGHRA and CDR2 YSYEKL come from the germline V gene. This CDR3 has 18 residues. CDR3 amino acids: CASSPRAGGVVNTGELFF. CDR3 nucleotides: TGCGCCAGCAGCCCCCGGGCAGGGGGCGTTGTAAACACCGGGGAGCTGTTTTTT.

The chain recombines TRBV29-1 with TRBJ2-7; the match to TRBD2 covers 8 bases. Looked up from germline, CDR1 is SQVTM and CDR2 is ANQGSEA. V lost 0 bases to trimming and J lost 6 bases; unmatched junction nucleotides: 4. This CDR3 has 13 residues. CDR3 DNA sequence: TGCAGCGTTGAAGAGGGACTAGTTTCCGAGCAGTACTTC. It codes for CSVEEGLVSEQYF.

The V call is TRBV28, the J call TRBJ1-1; D perhaps matches TRBD1 (6 bases). This CDR3 spans 13 amino acids. From germline, CDR1 is MDHEN and CDR2 SYDVKM. Between the trimmed V and J ends, which lost 6 bases and 6 bases, there was a span of 14 bases. The CDR3 reads CASSPQGSPEAFF. The CDR3 nucleotides are TGTGCCAGCAGCCCCCAGGGGAGCCCTGAAGCTTTCTTT.

The gene calls are TRBV7-3 and TRBJ2-7, with D perhaps matching TRBD1 (6 bases). The V and J ends lost 5 bases and 0 bases respectively, with 14 bases between them. The length of the CDR3 is 15 residues. Germline V lookup: CDR1 SGHTA, CDR2 FQGTGA. CDR3 residues: CASSRLRDTSYEQYF. The CDR3 DNA reads as TGTGCCAGCAGCCGTCTTAGGGACACCTCCTACGAGCAGTACTTC.

J is TRBJ2-4 and V is TRBV27; 7 positions agree with TRBD2. V shed 8 bases and J 9 bases; nucleotides not matched to a gene: 13. CDR1 MNHEY and CDR2 SMNVEV come from the germline V gene (reference sequence). The CDR3 covers 14 residues. The CDR3 DNA follows: TGTGCCAGCTTAGGCGGGAGTGGTCACGGCATTCAGTACTTC. This codes for CASLGGSGHGIQYF.

As to this clone: One junction end does not reproduce the germline sequence, and a read error may be involved. Other DNA sequences in the sample encode the same CDR3. The rearrangement joins TRBV19 to TRBJ2-7, with a tentative D call TRBD2 (5 bases). The CDR3 is made up of 13 amino acids. The germline V gene encodes CDR1 LNHDA and CDR2 SQIVND (reference sequence). CDR3 in amino acids: CASSMQDSYEQYF. DNA for the CDR3: TGTGCCAGTAGTATGCAGGACTCCTATGAGCAGTACTTC.

This clone was found a few times. The rearrangement joins TRBV11-3 to TRBJ1-4; 9 positions match TRBD1. CDR3 size: 15 residues. Germline-derived CDR1 and CDR2 are SGHNT and YENEEA. V gave up 1 base and J gave up 7 bases; unmatched junction bases: 4. CDR3 sequence: CASSLGGQGREKLFF. The CDR3, as DNA: TGTGCCAGCAGCTTAGGGGGACAGGGCCGTGAAAAACTGTTTTTT. The entire variable domain, with the rest obtained from reference TRBV11-3 and TRBJ1-4, is as follows: EAGVVQSPRYKIIEKKQPVAFWCNPISGHNTLYWYLQNLGQGPELLIRYENEEAVDDSQLPKDRFSAERLKGVDSTLKIQPAELGDSAVYLCASSLGGQGREKLFFGSGTQLSVL.

This clone was observed a single time. The chain recombines TRBV5-4 with TRBJ1-1; TRBD1 matches at 7 bases. V lost 4 bases to trimming and J lost 1 base; unmatched junction nucleotides: 4. There are 14 residues in the CDR3. Germline CDR1 SGHNT, CDR2 YYREEE (reference sequence). DNA of the CDR3: TGTGCCAGCAGCCACCGGGACAGGAACACTGAAGCTTTCTTT. Encoded protein: CASSHRDRNTEAFF.

DNA of the CDR3: TGTGCCTGGAGTGTACAGGCTGGGGATACGCAGTATTTT. Translation: CAWSVQAGDTQYF. J is TRBJ2-3 and V is TRBV30; a possible D gene is TRBD1 (5 bases). Germline lookup yields CDR1 GTSNPN and CDR2 SVGIG (reference sequence). There are 13 residues in the CDR3. Trimming stripped 0 bases from V and 6 bases from J, with 10 bases between.